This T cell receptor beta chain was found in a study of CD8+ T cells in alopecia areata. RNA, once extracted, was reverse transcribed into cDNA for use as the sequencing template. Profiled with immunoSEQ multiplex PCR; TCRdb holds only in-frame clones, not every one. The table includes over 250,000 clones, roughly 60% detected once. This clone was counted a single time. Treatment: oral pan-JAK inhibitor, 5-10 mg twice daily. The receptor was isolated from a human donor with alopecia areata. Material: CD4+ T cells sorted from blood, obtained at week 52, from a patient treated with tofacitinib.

The CDR3 is CAWSSTGEKLFF. DNA of the CDR3: TGTGCCTGGAGTTCGACAGGGGAAAAACTGTTTTTT. This chain uses TRBV30 with TRBJ1-4; 7 positions match TRBD1. V gave up 2 bases and J gave up 8 bases; unmatched junction bases: 2. The CDR3 has 12 residues. Germline CDR1 and CDR2: GTSNPN and SVGIG (reference sequence).